This T cell receptor beta chain was identified during a study of siplizumab effects on memory and regulatory T cells. Method: immunoSEQ multiplex PCR; TCRdb's copy keeps in-frame clones and lacks some. The sample consists of more than 85,000 clones, 94% of them appearing once. The CDR3 contains 14 residues. Germline V gene sequence: CDR1 SGHVS, CDR2 FNYEAQ. V lost 3 bases and J lost 5; bases outside the gene matches: 7. This clone has a single count. J is TRBJ2-7 and V is TRBV7-6; TRBD2 aligns across 7 bases. This TCR derives from a human donor in good health. Sequenced: Tregs sorted from blood. The CDR3 sequence is CASSLAGVFDEQYF. DNA of the CDR3: TGTGCCAGCAGCTTGGCGGGAGTCTTCGACGAGCAGTACTTC. Supplemented by reference TRBV7-6 and TRBJ2-7, the full variable domain reads GAGVSQSPRYKVTKRGQDVALRCDPISGHVSLYWYRQALGQGPEFLTYFNYEAQQDKSGLPNDRFSAERPEGSISTLTIQRTEQRDSAMYRCASSLAGVFDEQYFGPGTRLTVT.